Presented here are 17 T cell receptor beta chains from one specimen sequenced in a study of shared clonotypes between healthy human individuals. CD45RO-negative CD8 cells positively selected for CCR7 made up the naive population, which excluded terminally differentiated effector memory CD45RA+ cells. Repertoires were generated with immunoSEQ multiplex PCR, while TCRdb's copy carries only in-frame clones and drops some. This sample yields just over 2,000,000 clones, of which over 85% are seen a single time; approximately 1.2% belongs to the top ten. Sequenced material: naive CD8+ T cells sorted from blood. These receptors were collected from a man aged 18 to 35 in good health.

The chain carries TRBV28 and TRBJ1-6; possible D gene TRBD1, 5 bases. This CDR3 region has 15 residues. CDR1 is MDHEN, CDR2 SYDVKM, per germline. V shed 10 bases and J shed 5 bases, with 18 bases lying between them. Here the CDR3 DNA reads TGTGCCACCAACCCGGCAGGGTTGAATAATTCACCCCTCCACTTT. Translation gives CATNPAGLNNSPLHF.

The chain is built from TRBV4-2 and TRBJ1-6; no firm D call. The CDR3 contains 18 residues. Germline V CDR1 and CDR2: LGHNA, YNFKEQ. V lost 0 bases, J lost 7 bases, and 19 bases lay in between. CDR3 nucleotides: TGTGCCAGCAGCCAAGATCGTCCGGTCTCTTTCGCCAATTCACCCCTCCACTTT. Its protein product is CASSQDRPVSFANSPLHF.

The chain couples TRBV14 to TRBJ1-4; D possibly corresponds to TRBD1 (6 bases). Per the germline V gene, CDR1 is SGHDN and CDR2 is FVKESK. Deletions cut 4 bases from V and 4 bases from J, with 13 bases between. The CDR3 runs 15 residues. The CDR3 sequence is CASSPLQGLNEKLFF. The CDR3 DNA is TGTGCCAGCAGCCCTTTACAGGGACTTAATGAAAAACTGTTTTTT. The full variable domain, rest sourced from reference TRBV14 and TRBJ1-4, is EAGVTQFPSHSVIEKGQTVTLRCDPISGHDNLYWYRRVMGKEIKFLLHFVKESKQDESGMPNNRFLAERTGGTYSTLKVQPAELEDSGVYFCASSPLQGLNEKLFFGSGTQLSVL.

V gene TRBV14 combines with J gene TRBJ1-3; D call uncertain. CDR1 and CDR2 (germline): SGHDN, FVKESK. V was cut by 1 base and J by 2 bases, with 6 bases left in between. This CDR3 is built from 14 residues. The CDR3 nucleotides read TGTGCCAGCAGCCAAGGAGGGACTGGAAACACCATATATTTT. Translation: CASSQGGTGNTIYF.

The chain employs TRBV2 and TRBJ2-1; 9 positions match TRBD2. Germline loops: CDR1 SNHLY, CDR2 FYNNEI. The CDR3 is made up of 17 amino acids. After removal of 7 bases from V and 3 bases from J, the junction contained 13 bases not matched to a gene. The CDR3 DNA sequence: TGTGCCAGCACCCCCCAACAACTAGCGGGTCACTACAATGAGCAGTTCTTC. This codes for CASTPQQLAGHYNEQFF.

This rearrangement joins TRBV7-9 to TRBJ2-1; D is ambiguous. This CDR3 is built from 15 residues. The V gene's germline CDR1 is SEHNR and CDR2 FQNEAQ (reference sequence). Trimming stripped 7 bases from V and 7 bases from J, with 20 bases between. In DNA, the CDR3 is TGTGCCAGCACTACCAACCCCGGGCCAAAGAATGAGCAGTTCTTC. It specifies CASTTNPGPKNEQFF.

This rearrangement joins TRBV4-1 to TRBJ2-7; D remains unclear. Germline V gene sequence: CDR1 MGHRA, CDR2 YSYEKL. This CDR3 spans 13 amino acids. The ends were cut back, 3 bases at V and 7 bases at J, with 13 bases in the middle. CDR3 sequence reads: CASSQLGKKEQYF. As DNA, the CDR3 is TGCGCCAGCAGCCAGTTGGGCAAGAAGGAGCAGTACTTC.

The J gene is TRBJ2-5, the V gene TRBV5-4, with a tentative D call TRBD1 (5 bases). V was shortened by 0 bases and J by 1 base, with 16 bases between the two germline ends. The V gene's germline CDR1 is SGHNT and CDR2 YYREEE (reference sequence). The CDR3 has 17 amino acids. CDR3 coding DNA: TGTGCCAGCAGCTTGGTAGGGGCCGGCCACTTCCAAGAGACCCAGTACTTC. Translated, it gives CASSLVGAGHFQETQYF.

As regards this clone: Other DNA sequences in the same sample also yield this CDR3. This chain links TRBV18 with TRBJ2-7; D gene unclear. This CDR3 is built from 11 residues. Germline V gene data show CDR1 as KGHSH and CDR2 as LQKENI. Trimming left V 4 bases short and J 0 bases short, with 1 base between. CDR3 sequence: CASSHSYEQYF. DNA of the CDR3: TGTGCCAGCTCACACTCCTACGAGCAGTACTTC.

This rearrangement joins TRBV30 to TRBJ1-1; the D gene is possibly TRBD1 (5 bases). The CDR3 has 13 residues. V lost 2 bases and J 1 base, leaving 8 bases between the germline ends. CDR1 is GTSNPN and CDR2 is SVGIG in the germline V gene (reference sequence). The CDR3 nucleotides are TGTGCCTGGAGTCAGGGCTCGAACACTGAAGCTTTCTTT. Protein sequence: CAWSQGSNTEAFF.

This sequence joins TRBV7-9 and TRBJ2-7; TRBD2 matches at 8 bases. This CDR3 is 12 amino acids long. V lost 6 bases, J lost 4 bases, and 2 bases stayed unmatched. Germline V lookup: CDR1 SEHNR, CDR2 FQNEAQ (reference sequence). This CDR3 reads CASRSGGYEQYF. DNA for the CDR3: TGTGCCAGCAGGAGCGGGGGATACGAGCAGTACTTC.

The chain carries TRBV2 and TRBJ1-1, with 9 bases aligning to TRBD1. After removal of 0 bases from V and 5 bases from J, the junction contained 4 bases not matched to a gene. The germline V gene encodes CDR1 SNHLY and CDR2 FYNNEI. This CDR3 has 15 amino acids. The CDR3 protein is CASSEARQGGTEAFF. In DNA form, the CDR3 reads TGTGCCAGCAGTGAAGCGCGACAGGGGGGGACTGAAGCTTTCTTT.

The chain links TRBV11-2 to TRBJ2-5; 9 nucleotides align to TRBD1. CDR1 SGHAT and CDR2 FQNNGV come from the germline V gene. The CDR3 loop spans 17 amino acids. With V trimmed by 0 bases and J by 2 bases, 7 bases remained unmatched. The CDR3 protein is CASSLEPSGTGQETQYF. CDR3 nucleotides: TGTGCCAGCAGCTTAGAGCCCTCAGGGACAGGGCAAGAGACCCAGTACTTC.

The CDR3 region has the DNA TGTGCCAGCAGTAGGGGAGCTAAGCAGTTCTTC. Amino acid sequence: CASSRGAKQFF. This chain uses TRBV27 with TRBJ2-1; D might be TRBD1 or TRBD2, each matching 5 bases. Trimming stripped 5 bases from V and 11 bases from J, with 10 bases between. The CDR3 length is 11 residues. The germline V gene encodes CDR1 MNHEY and CDR2 SMNVEV (reference sequence).

V and J are TRBV6-5 and TRBJ1-5; D is uncertain. In germline, CDR1 is MNHEY, CDR2 SVGAGI. V lost 7 bases and J lost 7, with 14 bases in between. CDR3 length: 13 amino acids. In DNA, the CDR3 is TGTGCCAGCAACAAGGCCCGAGGACAGCCCCAGCATTTT. Protein sequence: CASNKARGQPQHF.

The V gene is TRBV30, the J gene TRBJ1-1; 7 bases agree with TRBD1. The CDR3 covers 12 residues. Germline V CDR1 and CDR2: GTSNPN, SVGIG (reference sequence). The CDR3 coding sequence is TGTGCTCGGAAGGGGGCGTTCACTGAAGCTTTCTTT. Its translation: CARKGAFTEAFF.

This chain connects TRBV28 to TRBJ1-4, with D hard to call. Between the trimmed V and J ends, which lost 2 bases and 12 bases, there was a span of 16 bases. Germline values: CDR1 MDHEN, CDR2 SYDVKM. The CDR3 is made up of 14 amino acids. The CDR3 DNA is TGTGCCAGCAGTTTAGATGGGTCGGTGGTAGAACTGTTTTTT. The encoded protein is CASSLDGSVVELFF.